The rows below give T cell receptor beta chains drawn from one sample of a study of blood T cell repertoires in COVID-19. TCRdb's copy holds only in-frame clones and misses some; the assay was immunoSEQ multiplex PCR. The sample comprises more than 200,000 clones, roughly 84% of which are singletons, and 5.5% to 8.5% rests with the top ten. The sequencing input was PBMCs or T cells enriched from blood (not recorded which). These receptors were taken from a young man in a cohort exposed to, infected with or recovered from COVID-19 (not recorded which). CDR3s include the opening cysteine and the closing phenylalanine or tryptophan. The order of the fields is clone size, D gene, V gene, J gene, CDR3 DNA, CDR3 protein. A D gene is named only where the DNA matches it firmly. Clone size is not always given. Where it is, it says once, few, many or a class for expanded clones.

few	.	TRBV19	TRBJ1-5	TGTGCCAGTAGTATAGACAGGAGGCATAATCAGCCCCAGCATTTT	CASSIDRRHNQPQHF
.	TRBD1	TRBV27	TRBJ1-1	TGTGCCAGCAGATTGGGACAGTTGAACACTGAAGCTTTCTTT	CASRLGQLNTEAFF
.	.	TRBV4-1	TRBJ2-7	TGCGCCAGCAGCCAACGGGGGGCGGGCTCCAGCTACGAGCAGTACTTC	CASSQRGAGSSYEQYF
once	.	TRBV7-2	TRBJ2-2	TGTGCCAGCAGCTTAGCCCCAGGGACCGGGGAGCTGTTTTTT	CASSLAPGTGELFF
.	.	TRBV29-1	TRBJ2-7	TGCAGTTATAGCCCGGCCTCCCCAAGCGTCGAGCAGTACTTC	CSYSPASPSVEQYF
.	.	TRBV7-7	TRBJ2-1	TGTGCTAGCAGTCCTGACGGGGTCTCCTACAATGAGCAGTTCTTC	CASSPDGVSYNEQFF
few	.	TRBV6-1	TRBJ1-5	TGTGCCAGCAGTGACAGGGGCAATCAGCCCCAGCATTTT	CASSDRGNQPQHF
.	.	TRBV11-1	TRBJ1-2	TGTGCCAGCAGTGTGGTCCAGTTGTCCAACTATGGCTACACCTTC	CASSVVQLSNYGYTF
.	TRBD1	TRBV3-1/TRBV3-2	TRBJ2-6	TGTGCCAGCAGCCGGTTTCCAGGGGGCTGGGCCAACGTCCTGACTTTC	CASSRFPGGWANVLTF
few	.	TRBV7-9	TRBJ2-1	TGTGCCAGCAGCTCAAACCAGGGCTCCTACAATGAGCAGTTCTTC	CASSSNQGSYNEQFF
.	.	TRBV27	TRBJ1-2	TGTGCCAGCAGTTTCATCCGGGGGGCCACTAACTATGGCTACACCTTC	CASSFIRGATNYGYTF
few	.	TRBV5-3	TRBJ1-5	TGTGCCAGAAGCCCGACTCCCGGAGACCCAACGGGCAATCAGCCCCAGCATTTT	CARSPTPGDPTGNQPQHF
.	.	TRBV7-9	TRBJ2-1	TGTGCCAGCAGCTTAGCTGGGAGCTCCTACAATGAGCAGTTCTTC	CASSLAGSSYNEQFF
.	TRBD2	TRBV9	TRBJ2-7	TGTGCCAGCAGCGTAACCGGGACTAGCGGCTCCTACGAGCAGTACTTC	CASSVTGTSGSYEQYF
.	.	TRBV28	TRBJ2-2	TGTGCCAGCAGCTTACTAGCCGGGGAGCTGTTTTTT	CASSLLAGELFF